This TCR beta chain was profiled in a study of shared clonotypes between healthy human individuals. About the study: Donor ages ranged 18 to 49 years: a couple of women, a few men.

For each subset, genomic DNA was distributed in equal portions over several immunoSEQ plates. TCRdb keeps only in-frame clones here, not all; method: immunoSEQ multiplex PCR. This table has some 1,900,000 clones, about 94% appearing once. CD45RO negativity and positive selection for CCR7 defined naive CD8 cells, a population that excluded terminally differentiated effector memory CD45RA+ cells. Notes on this clone: Different DNA sequences within this sample yield the same CDR3.

Germline V CDR1 and CDR2: MNHEY, SMNVEV (reference sequence). This CDR3 region has 13 residues. Trimming left V 2 bases short and J 7 bases short, with 9 bases between. This sequence was found in a young man in good health. V is TRBV27 and J is TRBJ2-1; tentative D call: TRBD2 (5 bases). Sequences were obtained from naive CD8+ T cells sorted from blood. CDR3 residues: CASSLSRGNEQFF. The DNA for the CDR3 is TGTGCCAGCAGTTTAAGCCGAGGGAATGAGCAGTTCTTC.